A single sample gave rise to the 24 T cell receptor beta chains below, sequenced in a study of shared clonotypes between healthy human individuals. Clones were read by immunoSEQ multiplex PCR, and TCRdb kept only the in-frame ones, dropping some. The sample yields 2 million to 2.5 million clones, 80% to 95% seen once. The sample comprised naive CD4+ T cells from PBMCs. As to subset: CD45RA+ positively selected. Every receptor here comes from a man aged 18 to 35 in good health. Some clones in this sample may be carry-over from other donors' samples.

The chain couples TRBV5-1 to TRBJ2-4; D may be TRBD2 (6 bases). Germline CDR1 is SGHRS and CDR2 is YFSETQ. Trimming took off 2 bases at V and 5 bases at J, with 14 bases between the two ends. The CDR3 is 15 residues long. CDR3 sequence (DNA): TGCGCCAGCAGCTTCCTTCCTAGCGTTGAAAACATTCAGTACTTC. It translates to CASSFLPSVENIQYF. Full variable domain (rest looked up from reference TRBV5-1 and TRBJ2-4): KAGVTQTPRYLIKTRGQQVTLSCSPISGHRSVSWYQQTPGQGLQFLFEYFSETQRNKGNFPGRFSGRQFSNSRSEMNVSTLELGDSALYLCASSFLPSVENIQYFGAGTRLSVL.

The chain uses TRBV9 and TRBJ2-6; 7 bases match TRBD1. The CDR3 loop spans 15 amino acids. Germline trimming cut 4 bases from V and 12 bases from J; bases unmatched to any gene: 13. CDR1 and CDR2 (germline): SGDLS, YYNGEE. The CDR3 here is CASSIDMRGGPVLTF. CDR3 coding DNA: TGTGCCAGCAGCATCGACATGAGAGGGGGCCCCGTCCTGACTTTC. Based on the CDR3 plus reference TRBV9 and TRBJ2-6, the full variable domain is DSGVTQTPKHLITATGQRVTLRCSPRSGDLSVYWYQQSLDQGLQFLIQYYNGEERAKGNILERFSAQQFPDLHSELNLSSLELGDSALYFCASSIDMRGGPVLTFGAGSRLTVL.

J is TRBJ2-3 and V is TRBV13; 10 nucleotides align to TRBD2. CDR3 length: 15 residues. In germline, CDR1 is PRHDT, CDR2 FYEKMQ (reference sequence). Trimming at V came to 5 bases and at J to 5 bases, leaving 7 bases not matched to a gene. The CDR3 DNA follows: TGTGCCAGCAGCGTCACTAGCGGGACTGGAGATACGCAGTATTTT. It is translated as CASSVTSGTGDTQYF.

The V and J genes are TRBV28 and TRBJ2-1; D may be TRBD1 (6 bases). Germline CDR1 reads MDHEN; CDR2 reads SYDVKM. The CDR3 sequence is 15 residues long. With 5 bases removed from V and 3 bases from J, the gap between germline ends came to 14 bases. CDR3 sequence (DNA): TGTGCCAGCAGTCAGGGGACGGTAAGCTACAATGAGCAGTTCTTC. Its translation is CASSQGTVSYNEQFF.

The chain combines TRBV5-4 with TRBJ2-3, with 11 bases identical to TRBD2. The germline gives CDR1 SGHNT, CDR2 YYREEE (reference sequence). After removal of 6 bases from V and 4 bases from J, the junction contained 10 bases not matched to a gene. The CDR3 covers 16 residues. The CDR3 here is CASKAGTSGSADTQYF. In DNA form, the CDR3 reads TGTGCCAGCAAGGCGGGAACTAGCGGGAGCGCAGATACGCAGTATTTT.

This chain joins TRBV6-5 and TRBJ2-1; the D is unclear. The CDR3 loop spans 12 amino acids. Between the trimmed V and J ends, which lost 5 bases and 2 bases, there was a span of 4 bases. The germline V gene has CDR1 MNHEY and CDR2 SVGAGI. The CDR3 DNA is TGTGCCAGCAGTGACACCTACAATGAGCAGTTCTTC. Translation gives CASSDTYNEQFF.

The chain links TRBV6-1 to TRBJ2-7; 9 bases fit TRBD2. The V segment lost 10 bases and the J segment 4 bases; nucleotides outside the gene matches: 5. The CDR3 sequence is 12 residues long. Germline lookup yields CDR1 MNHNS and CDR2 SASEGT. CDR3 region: CATGTSWYEQYF. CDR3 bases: TGTGCCACCGGGACTAGCTGGTACGAGCAGTACTTC.

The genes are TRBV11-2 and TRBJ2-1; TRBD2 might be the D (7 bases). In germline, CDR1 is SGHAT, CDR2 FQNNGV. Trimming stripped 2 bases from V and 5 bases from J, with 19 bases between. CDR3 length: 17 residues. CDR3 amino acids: CASSLWGGASPHNEQFF. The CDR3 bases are TGTGCCAGCAGCTTATGGGGGGGGGCTAGCCCTCACAATGAGCAGTTCTTC.

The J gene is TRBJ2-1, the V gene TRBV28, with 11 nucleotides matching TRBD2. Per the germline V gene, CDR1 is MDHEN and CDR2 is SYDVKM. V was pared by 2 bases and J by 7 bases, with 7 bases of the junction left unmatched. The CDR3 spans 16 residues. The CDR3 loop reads CASSLTSGSTGNEQFF. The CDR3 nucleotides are TGTGCCAGCAGTTTAACTAGCGGGAGTACAGGTAATGAGCAGTTCTTC.

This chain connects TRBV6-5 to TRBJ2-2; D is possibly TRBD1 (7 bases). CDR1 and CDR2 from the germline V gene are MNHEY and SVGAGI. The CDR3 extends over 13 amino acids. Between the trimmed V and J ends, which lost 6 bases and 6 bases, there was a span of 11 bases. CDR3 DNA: TGTGCCAGCAGACTCAGGGGGGCCGGGGAGCTGTTTTTT. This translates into CASRLRGAGELFF.

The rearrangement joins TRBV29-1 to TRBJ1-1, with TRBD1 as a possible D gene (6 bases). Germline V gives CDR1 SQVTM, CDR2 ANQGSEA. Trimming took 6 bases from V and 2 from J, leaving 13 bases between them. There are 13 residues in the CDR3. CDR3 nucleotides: TGCAGCGTACAGGGATTAGCCAACACTGAAGCTTTCTTT. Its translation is CSVQGLANTEAFF.

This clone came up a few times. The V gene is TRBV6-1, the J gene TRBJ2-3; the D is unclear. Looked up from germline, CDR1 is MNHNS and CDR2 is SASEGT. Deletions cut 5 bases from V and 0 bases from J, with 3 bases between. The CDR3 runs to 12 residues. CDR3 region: CASSFSTDTQYF. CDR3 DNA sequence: TGTGCCAGCAGTTTTAGCACAGATACGCAGTATTTT.

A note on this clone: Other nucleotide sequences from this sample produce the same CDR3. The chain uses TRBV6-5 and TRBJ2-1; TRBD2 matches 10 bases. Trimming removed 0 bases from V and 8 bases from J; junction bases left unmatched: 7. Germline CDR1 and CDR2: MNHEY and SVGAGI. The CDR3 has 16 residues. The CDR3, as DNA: TGTGCCAGCAGTTACTCGAGTGCTAGCGGGAGTTATGAGCAGTTCTTC. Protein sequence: CASSYSSASGSYEQFF.

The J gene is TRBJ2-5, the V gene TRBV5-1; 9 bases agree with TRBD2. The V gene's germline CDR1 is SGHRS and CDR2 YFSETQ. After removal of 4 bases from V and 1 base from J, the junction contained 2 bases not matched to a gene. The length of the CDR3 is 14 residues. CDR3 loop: CASSQLAGQETQYF. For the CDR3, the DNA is TGCGCCAGCAGCCAACTAGCGGGCCAAGAGACCCAGTACTTC.

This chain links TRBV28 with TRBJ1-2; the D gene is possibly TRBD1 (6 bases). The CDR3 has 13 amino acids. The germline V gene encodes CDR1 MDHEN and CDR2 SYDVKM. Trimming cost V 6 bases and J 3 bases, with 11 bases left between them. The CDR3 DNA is TGTGCCAGCAGGGGGGGCGCGTACTATGGCTACACCTTC. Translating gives CASRGGAYYGYTF.

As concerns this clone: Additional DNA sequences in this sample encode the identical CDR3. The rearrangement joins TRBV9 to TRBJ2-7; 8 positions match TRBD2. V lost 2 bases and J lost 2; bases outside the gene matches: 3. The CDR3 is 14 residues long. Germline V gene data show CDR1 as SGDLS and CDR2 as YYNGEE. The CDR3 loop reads CASSVGRGAYEQYF. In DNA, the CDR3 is TGTGCCAGCAGCGTCGGGCGGGGGGCCTACGAGCAGTACTTC.

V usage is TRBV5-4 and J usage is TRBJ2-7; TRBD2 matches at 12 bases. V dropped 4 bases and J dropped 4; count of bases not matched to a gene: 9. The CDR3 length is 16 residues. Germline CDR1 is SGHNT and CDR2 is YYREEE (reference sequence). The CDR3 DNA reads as TGTGCCAGCAGCCACCGACAGACTAGCGGGAGTTACGAGCAGTACTTC. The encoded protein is CASSHRQTSGSYEQYF.

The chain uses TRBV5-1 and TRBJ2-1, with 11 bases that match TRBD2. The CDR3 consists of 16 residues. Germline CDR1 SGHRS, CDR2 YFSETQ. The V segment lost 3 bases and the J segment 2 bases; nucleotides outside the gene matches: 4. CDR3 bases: TGCGCCAGCAGCTGGGGACTAGCGGAACCCTACAATGAGCAGTTCTTC. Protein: CASSWGLAEPYNEQFF.

The CDR3 coding sequence is TGCAGCCTCGAGCGGGAGTATACAGATACGCAGTATTTT. Protein sequence: CSLEREYTDTQYF. V usage is TRBV29-1 and J usage is TRBJ2-3; 8 bases fit TRBD2. CDR3 length: 13 residues. From germline, CDR1 is SQVTM and CDR2 ANQGSEA. V lost 8 bases and J lost 3; bases outside the gene matches: 7.

CDR3 sequence: CAWSTGVDGNTIYF. Written as DNA, the CDR3 is TGTGCCTGGAGTACCGGAGTAGATGGAAACACCATATATTTT. The rearrangement links TRBV30 to TRBJ1-3; unclear D gene. This CDR3 is built from 14 residues. The germline V gene encodes CDR1 GTSNPN and CDR2 SVGIG (reference sequence). Trimming stripped 2 bases from V and 3 bases from J, with 11 bases between.

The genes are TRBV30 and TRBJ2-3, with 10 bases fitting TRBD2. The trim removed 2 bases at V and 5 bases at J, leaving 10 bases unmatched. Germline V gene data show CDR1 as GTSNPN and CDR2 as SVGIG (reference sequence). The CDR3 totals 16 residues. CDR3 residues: CAWSRLAGALGDTQYF. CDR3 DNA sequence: TGTGCCTGGAGTCGGCTAGCGGGAGCTCTAGGAGATACGCAGTATTTT.

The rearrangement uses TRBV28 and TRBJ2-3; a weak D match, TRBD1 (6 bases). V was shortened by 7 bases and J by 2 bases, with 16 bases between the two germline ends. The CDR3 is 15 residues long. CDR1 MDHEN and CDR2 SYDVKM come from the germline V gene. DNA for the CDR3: TGTGCCAGCACCGAACAGGGTTTTTACACAGATACGCAGTATTTT. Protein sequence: CASTEQGFYTDTQYF.

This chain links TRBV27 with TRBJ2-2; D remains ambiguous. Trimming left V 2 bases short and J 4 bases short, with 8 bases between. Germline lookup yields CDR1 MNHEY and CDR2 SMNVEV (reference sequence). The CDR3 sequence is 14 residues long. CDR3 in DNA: TGTGCCAGCAGTTTAGAGGTCCCCACCGGGGAGCTGTTTTTT. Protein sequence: CASSLEVPTGELFF.

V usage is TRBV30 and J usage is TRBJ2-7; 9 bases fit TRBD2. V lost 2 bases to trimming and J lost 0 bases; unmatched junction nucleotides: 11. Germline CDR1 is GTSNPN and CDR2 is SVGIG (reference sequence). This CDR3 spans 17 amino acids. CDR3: CAWSRPSGNYYSYEQYF. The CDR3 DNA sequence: TGTGCCTGGAGTAGGCCTAGCGGGAACTACTACTCCTACGAGCAGTACTTC.